This TCR beta chain was found in a study of technical replicates of blood from a few donors. Trimming cost V 0 bases and J 1 base, with 8 bases left between them. This CDR3 region has 14 residues. CDR1 and CDR2 from the germline V gene are SGHRS and YFSETQ. Clones were sequenced by immunoSEQ multiplex PCR, and TCRdb holds only the in-frame ones, with some missing. The sample lists some 70,000 clones; roughly 92% were seen once. The chain links TRBV5-1 to TRBJ2-7; D may be TRBD1 (6 bases). Sequenced: T cells isolated from PBMCs. The sequence derives from a human donor in good health. CDR3 region: CASSLAGASYEQYF. In DNA, the CDR3 is TGCGCCAGCAGCTTGGCAGGGGCGTCCTACGAGCAGTACTTC.